This T cell receptor (beta chain) was identified in a study of T cells in Graves' hyperthyroidism and ophthalmopathy. CDR1 and CDR2 (germline): SGHDN, FVKESK. After removal of 6 bases from V and 10 bases from J, the junction contained 10 bases not matched to a gene. The CDR3 spans 13 residues. This clonotype was found many times. RNA transcripts were the template for amplifying TCR beta CDR3 regions. Using the HTBI primer set, a first-round RT-PCR was run on the TCR CDR3. TCRdb re-derived calls from the multiplex PCR reads in MiXCR, one entry per CDR3 protein. The sample includes hundreds of thousands of distinct CDR3 sequences, 19% of them seen just once. Hyperthyroidism in the patients, aged 18 to 65, was newly diagnosed and under 2 months in duration.

The gene calls are TRBV14 and TRBJ1-1, with 8 bases identical to TRBD1. What was sequenced was blood. The TCR comes from a woman younger than 30 with Graves' hyperthyroidism. The CDR3 spells CASSPGGRSIAFF. In DNA form, the CDR3 reads TGTGCCAGCAGTCCAGGGGGCAGGAGTATAGCTTTCTTT.